This TCR beta chain was sequenced in a study of blood T cell repertoires in COVID-19. Study in general: There were acute and convalescent COVID-19 samples, and they came from the United States, Italy and Spain.

In the original analysis: Researchers report that nucleated cell counts were estimated from reference gene primer amplification. Profiled with immunoSEQ multiplex PCR; TCRdb holds only in-frame clones, not every one. That table is the source of V, J and clone size, and D and trimming were worked out from the DNA. The table includes roughly 86,000 clones, 82% detected once. The CDR3 spans 15 residues. Germline lookup yields CDR1 SEHNR and CDR2 FQNEAQ (reference sequence). The V gene lost 4 bases and the J gene lost 7 bases, with 17 bases spanning the gap. The TCR was taken from a human donor in a cohort sampled during active COVID-19. Sequencing was carried out using peripheral blood. J is TRBJ1-3 and V is TRBV7-9; possible D gene TRBD1, 5 bases. In DNA form, the CDR3 reads TGTGCCAGCAGCTCCGCCCGGACATCGCTGAACACCATATATTTT. This encodes CASSSARTSLNTIYF.